This note documents a single T cell receptor (beta chain) sequence. This clonotype showed up just a few times. The antigen this receptor binds is unknown. No base qualities exist here, and no much larger clone lies one base off it. To demonstrate the VDJtools post-analysis software, TCR beta repertoires were profiled from the peripheral blood of about a dozen young patients with multiple sclerosis. The multiple sclerosis patients were children and adolescents between roughly 6 and 17 years of age. These data are taken from a study of post-analysis software for immune sequencing data (dated by TCRdb to 2013 to 2016). Concerning the study at large: Disease courses on record covered relapsing-remitting, secondary progressive and progressive-relapsing multiple sclerosis, though some patients had no subtype annotation. A subset of samples was prepared in parallel using single-end sample barcoding, then pooled and co-amplified after Illumina adapter ligation. The multiple sclerosis patient repertoires were compared with roughly twelve previously published healthy control repertoires from donors aged about 6 to 26 years.

The library was made by PCR. Sequencing was carried out with an Illumina HiSeq 2500. Unique molecular identifiers were incorporated into TCR beta cDNA libraries to reduce PCR and sequencing biases. Approximately 500,000 cDNA molecules were obtained per 1 to 10 million input T cells, so each molecule approximated one T cell. The same protocol used for the earlier healthy control dataset was applied to prepare and sequence the patient libraries. Within a given batch, samples were prepared together, multiplexed and sequenced on the same HiSeq lane. In the source study's methods: MIGEC was used to process the raw barcoded reads, and molecular identifier groups with only a single read were discarded before consensus assembly and CDR3 extraction. Clonotype tables were post-analysed with VDJtools, normalizing diversity by down-sampling all datasets to the smallest sample size. In repertoire overlap clustering, CDR3 amino acid sequences, but not nucleotide sequences, were matched to correct batch-related cross-sample contamination. The public reads were run again by TCRdb, first through fastp at Q25 and then through MiXCR, and only productive beta chains were kept. For every CDR3 protein sequence, its rows merge into one entry that carries the most common genes and DNA. TCRdb assigned the V and J calls; the authors' analysis was not used. This sample has approximately 460,000 distinct CDR3 sequences in its table, and roughly 46% of those were observed once. 12% of the sample is held by the ten biggest clonotypes.

Paper-wide results and their limitations: Multiple sclerosis patients had significantly lower normalized Chao1 diversity than controls, a result that suggests substantial peripheral T-cell clonal expansion. The multiple sclerosis patient group was slightly younger than the control group. Patients showed significantly higher frequencies than controls for 4 or 5 TRBV segments, among them TRBV5-6, TRBV5-1 and TRBV20-1. Strong co-clustering of samples prepared in the same batch was shown by direct clustering with F measure, prompting a batch-effect correction.

V gives up 2 bases and J gives up 3 bases, and the segment between their germline ends measures 11 bases. The cysteine opens and the phenylalanine closes a CDR3 of 15 amino acids. The CDR3 DNA has 45 bases and is translated from base 1. CDR1 and CDR2 are read off the germline V gene as MNHEY and SVGEGT. Recombination joined TRBV6-2 or TRBV6-3 with TRBJ2-1; the D call could be TRBD1 or TRBD2, with each sharing 5 bases. Sequencing was done on a sample of blood. This clonotype originated in a girl aged 5 to 17 with multiple sclerosis. DNA sequence: TGTGCCAGCAGTTACGGAGAGGGGAACTACAATGAGCAGTTCTTC. Translation gives CASSYGEGNYNEQFF.